One sample yielded the 13 T cell receptor beta chains listed below, sequenced in a study of T cell responses to AZD1222 COVID-19 vaccine. The repertoire was sequenced with immunoSEQ multiplex PCR; TCRdb's copy has only in-frame clones and lacks some. This table holds about 60,000 clones, approximately 82% found once. The sequences come from peripheral blood, collected on day 0 of AZD1222 vaccination. These receptors came from an adult in good health.

The CDR3 DNA is TGCGCCAGCAGCGGGGACAGGGAGGTCTCACCCCTCCACTTT. Its translation: CASSGDREVSPLHF. This chain joins TRBV5-1 and TRBJ1-6, with 9 bases lining up with TRBD1. Germline CDR1 is SGHRS and CDR2 is YFSETQ. The V and J ends lost 4 bases and 10 bases, in that order; junction bases with no gene match: 6. This CDR3 has 14 amino acids. Combining the CDR3 with reference TRBV5-1 and TRBJ1-6 gives the whole variable domain KAGVTQTPRYLIKTRGQQVTLSCSPISGHRSVSWYQQTPGQGLQFLFEYFSETQRNKGNFPGRFSGRQFSNSRSEMNVSTLELGDSALYLCASSGDREVSPLHFGNGTRLTVT.

J is TRBJ1-2 and V is TRBV19; D is ambiguous. Germline CDR1 reads LNHDA; CDR2 reads SQIVND (reference sequence). The CDR3 totals 13 residues. Deletions cut 7 bases from V and 7 bases from J, with 16 bases between. The CDR3 protein is CASKKEFLPGYTF. The CDR3 nucleotides are TGTGCCAGTAAAAAAGAGTTTTTGCCTGGCTACACCTTC.

This clone was observed a few times. The rearrangement uses TRBV5-6 and TRBJ2-4; D is ambiguous. This CDR3 has 15 amino acids. Germline CDR1 reads SGHDT; CDR2 reads YYEEEE. V lost 1 base, J lost 4 bases, and 12 bases lay in between. For the CDR3, the DNA is TGTGCCAGCAGCTTGCCGGGCAGTCGGAAAAACATTCAGTACTTC. It codes for CASSLPGSRKNIQYF.

The chain carries TRBV5-1 and TRBJ1-1; D is perhaps TRBD1 (6 bases). V lost 5 bases and J lost 0, with 23 bases in between. The germline V gene has CDR1 SGHRS and CDR2 YFSETQ. This CDR3 has 18 residues. CDR3 coding DNA: TGCGCCAGCAGTTCCCAACAGGGTAAGGAGAACATGAACACTGAAGCTTTCTTT. Its protein is CASSSQQGKENMNTEAFF.

The rearrangement uses TRBV18 and TRBJ1-5; the D gene is possibly TRBD1 (5 bases). The V end was cut by 2 bases, the J end by 2 bases, with 10 bases between. Germline V gene sequence: CDR1 KGHSH, CDR2 LQKENI. The CDR3 sequence is 15 residues long. CDR3 region: CASSPGRGGNQPQHF. The CDR3 DNA is TGTGCCAGCTCACCAGGGAGGGGTGGCAATCAGCCCCAGCATTTT.

The chain joins TRBV7-2 to TRBJ2-2; 11 nucleotides match TRBD2. The CDR3 is 15 residues long. Germline V CDR1 and CDR2: SGHTA, FQGNSA. Trimming cost V 3 bases and J 5 bases; bases outside gene matches: 2. CDR3: CASSFTSGRTGELFF. The CDR3 DNA follows: TGTGCCAGCAGCTTTACTAGCGGGAGAACCGGGGAGCTGTTTTTT.

The chain is built from TRBV3-1 (or the pseudogene TRBV3-2) and TRBJ2-5; 16 nucleotides line up with TRBD2. The CDR3 has 19 amino acids. V shed 3 bases, J shed 2 bases, and the junction held 9 bases outside the gene matches. CDR1 is LGHDT and CDR2 is YNNKEL in the germline V gene (reference sequence). CDR3 protein: CASSQPGLAGGPGQETQYF. The CDR3 DNA reads TGTGCCAGCAGCCAGCCGGGACTAGCGGGAGGGCCAGGGCAAGAGACCCAGTACTTC.

This chain links TRBV5-1 with TRBJ1-1, with D unclear. Germline V gene sequence: CDR1 SGHRS, CDR2 YFSETQ. V was pared by 1 base and J by 2 bases, with 9 bases between. The CDR3 spans 14 residues. The CDR3 sequence is CASSLSGLNTEAFF. In DNA form, the CDR3 reads TGCGCCAGCAGCTTGTCAGGCCTTAACACTGAAGCTTTCTTT.

The chain is built from TRBV6-5 and TRBJ2-1; tentative D call: TRBD1 (6 bases). This CDR3 has 13 residues. Germline V gives CDR1 MNHEY, CDR2 SVGAGI. Trimming removed 2 bases at V and 11 bases at J, with 13 bases between. The CDR3 bases are TGTGCCAGCAGTTACCAAAATGACAGGCAGCAGTTCTTC. This codes for CASSYQNDRQQFF.

The chain is built from TRBV28 and TRBJ1-5, with unresolved D. The germline V gene has CDR1 MDHEN and CDR2 SYDVKM. The CDR3 spans 13 residues. V was trimmed by 7 bases and J by 0 bases, leaving 7 bases between them. The CDR3 DNA reads as TGTGCCAGCAAACGGTATAGCAATCAGCCCCAGCATTTT. Amino acids: CASKRYSNQPQHF.

The V gene is TRBV28, the J gene TRBJ2-2; 13 bases align to TRBD2. The J segment lost 2 bases and the V segment lost 4 bases, leaving 4 bases of the junction unmatched. CDR1 and CDR2 from the germline V gene are MDHEN and SYDVKM. This CDR3 contains 17 residues. The CDR3 DNA reads as TGTGCCAGCAGTTCACGACTAGCGGGAGGCAACACCGGGGAGCTGTTTTTT. Protein: CASSSRLAGGNTGELFF.

The gene calls are TRBV2 and TRBJ2-7, with 8 bases identical to TRBD2. Per the germline V gene, CDR1 is SNHLY and CDR2 is FYNNEI. V was pared by 7 bases and J by 4 bases, with 6 bases of the junction left unmatched. CDR3 size: 13 residues. CDR3 nucleotides: TGTGCCAGCAAGCTAGCGGGCATATACGAGCAGTACTTC. Amino acid sequence: CASKLAGIYEQYF. Full variable domain (rest looked up from reference TRBV2 and TRBJ2-7): EPEVTQTPSHQVTQMGQEVILRCVPISNHLYFYWYRQILGQKVEFLVSFYNNEISEKSEIFDDQFSVERPDGSNFTLKIRSTKLEDSAMYFCASKLAGIYEQYFGPGTRLTVT.

CDR3 residues: CASSFHGQPQHF. CDR3 DNA: TGTGCCAGCAGTTTTCACGGTCAGCCCCAGCATTTT. The chain has TRBV12-3 or TRBV12-4 and TRBJ1-5; D unclear. V gave up 3 bases and J gave up 6 bases, with 6 bases separating them. The CDR3 covers 12 residues.